The next 32 T cell receptor beta chains were all read from a single sample in a study of T-cell reconstitution after alpha-beta-depleted transplantation in children. Unique molecular identifiers were incorporated during preparation of the TCRbeta library. TCRdb redid the calling of the PCR reads with MiXCR, one entry per CDR3 protein. The sample lists fewer than 400,000 distinct CDR3 sequences, around 21% occurring once. The sequencing used PBMCs from the stem cell graft donor, collected from the stem cell graft. The receptor source for this set is a human donor who donated a stem cell graft to a child with acute myeloid leukemia.

V is TRBV14 and J is TRBJ2-1, with TRBD2 matching over 7 bases. This CDR3 has 15 amino acids. Germline V gene data show CDR1 as SGHDN and CDR2 as FVKESK. Trimming removed 1 base from V and 4 bases from J; junction bases left unmatched: 4. CDR3: CASSQGGSGYNEQFF. The CDR3 region has the DNA TGTGCCAGCAGCCAAGGCGGGAGTGGGTACAATGAGCAGTTCTTC.

This clonotype was seen at least ten times. The rearrangement links TRBV12-3 or TRBV12-4 to TRBJ2-1, with D unclear. The CDR3 is 14 residues long. V was clipped by 0 bases and J by 8 bases, with 11 bases between them. CDR3 loop: CASSLARRGDEQFF. The DNA for the CDR3 is TGTGCCAGCAGTTTAGCGCGTCGTGGGGATGAGCAGTTCTTC.

V is TRBV21-1 and J is TRBJ1-5; the D call of TRBD1 is as the table states it, not checked on the DNA. TRBV21-1 counts as a pseudogene. This CDR3 is built from 15 residues. CDR3: CASSKPTGGNQPQHF. CDR3 bases: TGTGCCAGCAGCAAGCCGACAGGAGGCAATCAGCCCCAGCATTTT.

This rearrangement joins TRBV2 to TRBJ2-2; 8 positions match TRBD1. J lost 7 bases, V lost 8 bases, and 9 bases had no gene match. CDR3 size: 14 residues. Germline V gene sequence: CDR1 SNHLY, CDR2 FYNNEI. This CDR3 is CASRETGEGGELFF. CDR3 DNA sequence: TGTGCCAGCCGCGAGACAGGGGAAGGCGGGGAGCTGTTTTTT. Variable domain in full (rest from reference TRBV2 and TRBJ2-2): EPEVTQTPSHQVTQMGQEVILRCVPISNHLYFYWYRQILGQKVEFLVSFYNNEISEKSEIFDDQFSVERPDGSNFTLKIRSTKLEDSAMYFCASRETGEGGELFFGEGSRLTVL.

The chain recombines TRBV7-9 with TRBJ2-1; D possibly matches TRBD1 or TRBD2 (6 bases each). Germline V lookup: CDR1 SEHNR, CDR2 FQNEAQ (reference sequence). V lost 5 bases to trimming and J lost 5 bases, with 16 bases between them. This CDR3 has 15 amino acids. The CDR3 nucleotides read TGTGCCAGCAGCCCCTTTGGGGGGCCCCACAATGAGCAGTTCTTC. It codes for CASSPFGGPHNEQFF.

This clonotype appeared a few times. V gene TRBV7-9 combines with J gene TRBJ2-1; 7 nucleotides align to TRBD2. J gave up 9 bases and V 3 bases, and 8 bases lay outside the gene matches. Germline V gene sequence: CDR1 SEHNR, CDR2 FQNEAQ (reference sequence). CDR3 length equals 14 residues. The CDR3 sequence is CASSFGGREGEQFF. In nucleotides, the CDR3 is TGTGCCAGCAGCTTCGGCGGGAGAGAGGGTGAGCAGTTCTTC.

The rearrangement links TRBV10-3 to TRBJ2-5; 9 nucleotides match TRBD2. Germline trimming cut 2 bases from V and 4 bases from J; bases unmatched to any gene: 5. CDR1 ENHRY and CDR2 SYGVKD come from the germline V gene. This CDR3 has 15 amino acids. For the CDR3, the DNA is TGTGCCATCAGTGAGGGTAGCGGGAGCTTAGAGACCCAGTACTTC. It is translated as CAISEGSGSLETQYF.

This clonotype was found many times. The genes are TRBV29-1 and TRBJ2-2, with 12 positions matching TRBD2. The CDR3 has 14 residues. Per germline, CDR1 SQVTM and CDR2 ANQGSEA. The trim removed 4 bases at V and 6 bases at J, leaving 3 bases unmatched. The CDR3 protein is CSVGLAGVPGELFF. CDR3 in DNA: TGCAGCGTTGGACTAGCGGGAGTGCCCGGGGAGCTGTTTTTT.

The chain couples TRBV29-1 to TRBJ2-5, with D perhaps TRBD2 (5 bases). The CDR3 loop spans 12 amino acids. Per germline, CDR1 SQVTM and CDR2 ANQGSEA. The V end lost 5 bases, the J end lost 5 bases, and 12 bases lay between the germline ends. CDR3 coding DNA: TGCAGCGTTAGACTACCGCAGGAGACCCAGTACTTC. Its translation: CSVRLPQETQYF. Based on the CDR3 plus reference TRBV29-1 and TRBJ2-5, the full variable domain is SAVISQKPSRDICQRGTSLTIQCQVDSQVTMMFWYRQQPGQSLTLIATANQGSEATYESGFVIDKFPISRPNLTFSTLTVSNMSPEDSSIYLCSVRLPQETQYFGPGTRLLVL.

The V call is TRBV27, the J call TRBJ2-7; D unresolved. V was clipped by 5 bases and J by 3 bases, with 11 bases between them. This CDR3 spans 13 amino acids. The germline V gene has CDR1 MNHEY and CDR2 SMNVEV (reference sequence). The CDR3 spells CASSVAAYYEQYF. The CDR3, as DNA: TGTGCCAGCAGTGTGGCAGCCTACTACGAGCAGTACTTC.

This clonotype was seen more than once but under ten times. The chain joins TRBV12-3 or TRBV12-4 to TRBJ1-2; 7 positions agree with TRBD1. CDR3 length: 14 amino acids. After removal of 5 bases from V and 0 bases from J, the junction contained 3 bases not matched to a gene. In nucleotides, the CDR3 is TGTGCCAGCAGTCAGGGGGAACCTAACTATGGCTACACCTTC. It specifies CASSQGEPNYGYTF.

There are a few counts of this clonotype. The missing conserved phenylalanine or tryptophan at the end of this CDR3 makes a read error likely. The rearrangement joins TRBV9 to TRBJ1-6, with D tentatively TRBD1 (6 bases). CDR1 is SGDLS and CDR2 is YYNGEE in the germline V gene. Trimming removed 3 bases from V and 7 bases from J, with 14 bases in between. The CDR3 is 15 residues long. Here the CDR3 reads CASSATAGVNSPLHC. The DNA for the CDR3 is TGTGCCAGCAGCGCAACCGCAGGGGTCAATTCACCCCTCCACTGT.

The CDR3 DNA is TGTGCCATCAGTGACCCCCCAGTTGGCCTCGGCTCAGATACGCAGTATTTT. It yields the protein CAISDPPVGLGSDTQYF. The chain carries TRBV10-3 and TRBJ2-3; D remains ambiguous. CDR3 size: 17 residues. Germline V gene data show CDR1 as ENHRY and CDR2 as SYGVKD. The V gene lost 3 bases and the J gene lost 4 bases, with 20 bases spanning the gap.

This clonotype has just a few counts. This chain uses TRBV7-6 with TRBJ2-1; TRBD1 is a possible D gene (7 bases). This CDR3 is 16 amino acids long. The germline gives CDR1 SGHVS, CDR2 FNYEAQ. Trimming removed 1 base from V and 9 bases from J, with 19 bases in between. DNA for the CDR3: TGTGCCAGCAGCTTAGGTTCAGGGGGGATCTTGAGTGAGCAGTTCTTC. It specifies CASSLGSGGILSEQFF.

The table lists this clonotype with a few counts. This chain connects TRBV15 to TRBJ2-1; tentative D call: TRBD2 (5 bases). Trimming removed 5 bases at V and 3 bases at J, with 20 bases between. In germline, CDR1 is LNHNV, CDR2 YYDKDF (reference sequence). This CDR3 region has 17 residues. The CDR3 region is CATSGDPRVPNYNEQFF. The CDR3 nucleotides read TGTGCCACCAGCGGGGATCCGAGGGTCCCCAACTACAATGAGCAGTTCTTC.

This clonotype occurred a few times. The chain is built from TRBV20-1 and TRBJ2-5, with D unclear. The CDR3 consists of 14 residues. The V gene's germline CDR1 is DFQATT and CDR2 SNEGSKA (reference sequence). Trimming removed 3 bases from V and 5 bases from J, with 16 bases in between. The CDR3 spells CSASKSGQMETQYF. In nucleotides, the CDR3 is TGCAGTGCTAGTAAGTCGGGCCAGATGGAGACCCAGTACTTC.

This clonotype was counted a few times. CDR3 in amino acids: CASSSGTSPYTGELFF. As DNA, the CDR3 is TGTGCCAGCAGTTCCGGGACTAGCCCTTACACCGGGGAGCTGTTTTTT. The V call is TRBV12-3 or TRBV12-4, the J call TRBJ2-2, with 9 bases fitting TRBD2. V lost 4 bases, J lost 3 bases, and 6 bases stayed unmatched. CDR3 length equals 16 residues.

This clonotype was seen a few times. This chain joins TRBV7-8 and TRBJ2-1; 10 bases fit TRBD2. J gave up 0 bases and V 6 bases, and 5 bases lay outside the gene matches. The CDR3 contains 16 residues. The V gene's germline CDR1 is SGHVS and CDR2 FQNEAQ. In DNA, the CDR3 is TGTGCCAGCAGTTCAGCGGGAGGGAGCTCCTACAATGAGCAGTTCTTC. Its translation is CASSSAGGSSYNEQFF.

The sample holds many counts of this clonotype. This sequence joins TRBV20-1 and TRBJ2-3, with 7 bases matching TRBD2. The germline V gene has CDR1 DFQATT and CDR2 SNEGSKA (reference sequence). The CDR3 runs 15 residues. Trimming took 3 bases from V and 0 from J; bases not matched to a gene: 6. This CDR3 is CSARDGLGSTDTQYF. DNA for the CDR3: TGCAGTGCTAGGGATGGACTAGGTAGCACAGATACGCAGTATTTT.

V is TRBV29-1 and J is TRBJ2-7; possibly TRBD1 for D (6 bases). The CDR3 runs 14 residues. Trimming shortened V by 7 bases and J by 2 bases, and 18 bases separated the two germline ends. From germline, CDR1 is SQVTM and CDR2 ANQGSEA. The DNA for the CDR3 is TGCAGCGCCCCCCGGGACATCCTCGCCTACGAGCAGTACTTC. Protein product: CSAPRDILAYEQYF.

The sample holds a few counts of this clonotype. The rearrangement joins TRBV5-5 to TRBJ1-4; tentative D call: TRBD1 (6 bases). CDR1 SGHKS and CDR2 YYEKEE come from the germline V gene (reference sequence). This CDR3 has 14 residues. V was pared by 4 bases and J by 8 bases, with 15 bases between. This chain's CDR3 is CASSTWDINEKLFF. The CDR3 DNA sequence: TGTGCCAGCAGCACCTGGGACATAAACGAAAAACTGTTTTTT.

This clonotype was recorded a few times. This chain joins TRBV20-1 and TRBJ1-1; no clear D. Between the trimmed V and J ends, which lost 2 bases and 2 bases, there was a span of 6 bases. The CDR3 runs to 12 residues. Germline CDR1 DFQATT, CDR2 SNEGSKA (reference sequence). CDR3 sequence (DNA): TGCAGTGCTAGACCGACAAACACTGAAGCTTTCTTT. Encoded protein: CSARPTNTEAFF.

CDR3 nucleotides: TGTGCCAGCAGTCCTACACCCTCTGGGGCCAACGTCCTGACTTTC. Its protein product is CASSPTPSGANVLTF. The J gene is TRBJ2-6, the V gene TRBV12-3 or TRBV12-4; D is undetermined. The CDR3 has 15 amino acids. V was clipped by 5 bases and J by 0 bases, with 8 bases between them.

This clonotype was counted a few times. The chain links TRBV5-1 to TRBJ2-7; 7 bases fit TRBD2. V was clipped by 5 bases and J by 5 bases; unmatched bases: 10. Looked up from germline, CDR1 is SGHRS and CDR2 is YFSETQ. The CDR3 covers 14 residues. The CDR3 reads CASSLLAVLDEQYF. DNA for the CDR3: TGCGCCAGCAGTCTCCTAGCGGTTCTGGACGAGCAGTACTTC.

This clonotype was observed a handful of times. The chain uses TRBV4-1 and TRBJ2-2; no definite D call. The V end was cut by 4 bases, the J end by 4 bases, with 10 bases between. CDR1 is MGHRA, CDR2 YSYEKL, per germline. CDR3 length: 14 residues. DNA for the CDR3: TGCGCCAGCAGCCTGGCGGTCAGCACCGGGGAGCTGTTTTTT. It encodes CASSLAVSTGELFF.

There are a few counts of this clonotype. The CDR3 region has the DNA TGCAGCCCCTGGCACGAGCAGTACTTC. It specifies CSPWHEQYF. The V call is TRBV20-1, the J call TRBJ2-7; D is ambiguous. Germline CDR1 DFQATT, CDR2 SNEGSKA (reference sequence). The CDR3 loop spans 9 amino acids.

The chain employs TRBV27 and TRBJ1-5, with TRBD1 matching 8 bases. Trimming at V came to 5 bases and at J to 6 bases, leaving 9 bases not matched to a gene. Germline assignment: CDR1 MNHEY and CDR2 SMNVEV (reference sequence). CDR3 length: 15 residues. In DNA, the CDR3 is TGTGCCAGCAGTCAACGGACAGGGACGGGTCAGCCCCAGCATTTT. Translated, it gives CASSQRTGTGQPQHF.

This clonotype showed up many times. The chain links TRBV9 to TRBJ2-7; 11 bases match TRBD2. Germline assignment: CDR1 SGDLS and CDR2 YYNGEE. This CDR3 is built from 17 residues. With V trimmed by 2 bases and J by 0 bases, 7 bases remained unmatched. In DNA, the CDR3 is TGTGCCAGCAGCGTGAAGACCGGGACTAGCGGCTCCTACGAGCAGTACTTC. The encoded protein is CASSVKTGTSGSYEQYF.

V is TRBV12-3 or TRBV12-4 and J is TRBJ2-3; possibly TRBD1 or TRBD2 for D (5 bases each). The CDR3 has 16 residues. V was cut by 6 bases and J by 1 base, with 17 bases left in between. The CDR3 loop is CASRYTPRGGTDTQYF. DNA for the CDR3: TGTGCCAGCAGATATACGCCTCGAGGGGGCACAGATACGCAGTATTTT.

The chain couples TRBV5-1 to TRBJ2-7; D remains unclear. The CDR3 contains 13 residues. Looked up from germline, CDR1 is SGHRS and CDR2 is YFSETQ. Trimming stripped 4 bases from V and 2 bases from J, with 10 bases between. CDR3 region: CASSPADPYEQYF. The CDR3 nucleotides read TGCGCCAGCAGCCCAGCCGACCCCTACGAGCAGTACTTC.

This clonotype appeared many times. This sequence joins TRBV29-1 and TRBJ2-3; 13 bases are shared with TRBD2. From germline, CDR1 is SQVTM and CDR2 ANQGSEA. The CDR3 is 14 amino acids. V lost 4 bases, J lost 3 bases, and 1 base stayed unmatched. The CDR3 coding sequence is TGCAGCGTTGGGGGACTAGCGGGGACAGATACGCAGTATTTT. It yields the protein CSVGGLAGTDTQYF.

This clonotype was recorded at least ten times. The chain recombines TRBV4-1 with TRBJ2-3; D not resolved. Germline V lookup: CDR1 MGHRA, CDR2 YSYEKL. CDR3 length: 17 residues. Trimming took 1 base from V and 1 from J, leaving 15 bases between them. CDR3 loop: CASSQGAGVLRTDTQYF. For the CDR3, the DNA is TGCGCCAGCAGCCAAGGGGCAGGCGTCCTACGCACAGATACGCAGTATTTT.